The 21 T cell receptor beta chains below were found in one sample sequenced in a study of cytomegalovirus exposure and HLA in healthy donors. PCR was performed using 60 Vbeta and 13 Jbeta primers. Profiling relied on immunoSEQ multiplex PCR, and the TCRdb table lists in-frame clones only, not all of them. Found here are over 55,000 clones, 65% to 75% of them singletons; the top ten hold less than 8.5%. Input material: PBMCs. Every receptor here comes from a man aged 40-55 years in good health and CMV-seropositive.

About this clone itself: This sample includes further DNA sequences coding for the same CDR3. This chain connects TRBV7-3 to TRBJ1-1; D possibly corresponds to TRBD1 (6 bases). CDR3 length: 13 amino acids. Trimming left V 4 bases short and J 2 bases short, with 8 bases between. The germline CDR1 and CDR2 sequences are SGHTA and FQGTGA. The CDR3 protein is CASSSQGNTEAFF. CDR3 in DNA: TGTGCCAGCAGCTCACAGGGAAACACTGAAGCTTTCTTT.

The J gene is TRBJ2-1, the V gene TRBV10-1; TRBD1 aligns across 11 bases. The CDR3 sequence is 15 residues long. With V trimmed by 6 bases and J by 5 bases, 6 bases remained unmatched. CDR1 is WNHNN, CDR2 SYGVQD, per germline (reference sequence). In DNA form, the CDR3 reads TGCGCCAGCAGAGGGACAGGGGGGGTACACAATGAGCAGTTCTTC. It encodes CASRGTGGVHNEQFF.

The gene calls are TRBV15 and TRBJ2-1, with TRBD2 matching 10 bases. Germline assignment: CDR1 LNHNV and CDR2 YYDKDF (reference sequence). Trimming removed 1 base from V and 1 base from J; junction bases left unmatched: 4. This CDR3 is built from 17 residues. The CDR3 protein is CATSRAASGGSYNEQFF. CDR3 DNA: TGTGCCACCAGCAGAGCGGCTAGCGGGGGTTCCTACAATGAGCAGTTCTTC.

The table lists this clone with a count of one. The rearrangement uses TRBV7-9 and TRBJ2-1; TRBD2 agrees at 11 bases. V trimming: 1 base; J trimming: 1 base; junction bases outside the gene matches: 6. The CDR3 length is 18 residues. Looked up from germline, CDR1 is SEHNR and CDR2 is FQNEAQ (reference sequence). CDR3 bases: TGTGCCAGCAGCTTAGAGGGACTAGCGGATCCGTCCTACAATGAGCAGTTCTTC. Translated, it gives CASSLEGLADPSYNEQFF.

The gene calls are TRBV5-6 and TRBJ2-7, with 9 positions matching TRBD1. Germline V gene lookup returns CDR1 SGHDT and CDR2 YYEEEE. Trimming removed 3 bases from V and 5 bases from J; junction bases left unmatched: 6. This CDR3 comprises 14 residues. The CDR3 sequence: CASSWGTGSDEQYF. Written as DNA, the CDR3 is TGTGCCAGCAGCTGGGGGACAGGGTCGGACGAGCAGTACTTC.

The CDR3 loop is CASLRLGQGTEAFF. In DNA form, the CDR3 reads TGTGCCAGCCTGCGACTGGGACAGGGCACTGAAGCTTTCTTT. The genes are TRBV7-9 and TRBJ1-1; 9 nucleotides align to TRBD1. The CDR3 spans 14 residues. From germline, CDR1 is SEHNR and CDR2 FQNEAQ (reference sequence). Trimming at V came to 8 bases and at J to 4 bases, leaving 8 bases not matched to a gene.

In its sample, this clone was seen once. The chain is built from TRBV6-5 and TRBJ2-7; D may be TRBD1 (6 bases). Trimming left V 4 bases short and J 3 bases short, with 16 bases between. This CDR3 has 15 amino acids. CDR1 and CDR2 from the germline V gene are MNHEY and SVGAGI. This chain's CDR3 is CASSSLSSGDYEQYF. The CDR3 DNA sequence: TGTGCCAGCAGTTCGCTTAGTTCAGGGGACTACGAGCAGTACTTC.

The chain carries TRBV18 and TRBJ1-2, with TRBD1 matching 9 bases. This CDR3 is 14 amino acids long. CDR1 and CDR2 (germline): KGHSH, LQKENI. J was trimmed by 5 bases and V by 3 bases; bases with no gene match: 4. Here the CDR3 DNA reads TGTGCCAGCTCACCCTGGACAGGGGATTATGGCTACACCTTC. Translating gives CASSPWTGDYGYTF.

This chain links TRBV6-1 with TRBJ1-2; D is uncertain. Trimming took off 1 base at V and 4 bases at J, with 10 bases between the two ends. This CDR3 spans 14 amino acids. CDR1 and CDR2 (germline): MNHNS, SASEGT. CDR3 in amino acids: CASSEGGARYGYTF. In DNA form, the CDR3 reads TGTGCCAGCAGTGAAGGGGGAGCACGCTATGGCTACACCTTC.

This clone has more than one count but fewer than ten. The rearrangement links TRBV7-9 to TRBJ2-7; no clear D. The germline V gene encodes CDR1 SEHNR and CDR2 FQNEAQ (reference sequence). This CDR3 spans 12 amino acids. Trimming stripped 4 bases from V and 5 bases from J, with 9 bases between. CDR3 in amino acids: CASSSLSHEQYF. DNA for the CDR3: TGTGCCAGCAGCTCCCTTTCCCACGAGCAGTACTTC. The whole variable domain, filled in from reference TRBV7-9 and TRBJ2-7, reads DTGVSQNPRHKITKRGQNVTFRCDPISEHNRLYWYRQTLGQGPEFLTYFQNEAQLEKSRLLSDRFSAERPKGSFSTLEIQRTEQGDSAMYLCASSSLSHEQYFGPGTRLTVT.

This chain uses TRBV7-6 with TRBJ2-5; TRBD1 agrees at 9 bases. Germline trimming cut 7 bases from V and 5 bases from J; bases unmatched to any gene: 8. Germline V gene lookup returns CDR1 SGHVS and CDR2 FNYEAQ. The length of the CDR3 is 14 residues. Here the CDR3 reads CASTQQGAKETQYF. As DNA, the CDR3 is TGTGCCAGCACCCAACAGGGGGCTAAGGAGACCCAGTACTTC.

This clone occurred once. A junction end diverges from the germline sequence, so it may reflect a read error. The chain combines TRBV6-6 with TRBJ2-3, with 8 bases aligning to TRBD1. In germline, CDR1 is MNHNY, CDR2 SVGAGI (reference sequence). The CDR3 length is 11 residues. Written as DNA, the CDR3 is TGTGCCAGCTCGGGTGGGACAGGCGACGTTTTT. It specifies CASSGGTGDVF.

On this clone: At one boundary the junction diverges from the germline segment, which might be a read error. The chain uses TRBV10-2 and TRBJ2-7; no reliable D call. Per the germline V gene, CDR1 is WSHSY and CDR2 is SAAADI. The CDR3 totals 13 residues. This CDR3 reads CASGEQPSYEQYF. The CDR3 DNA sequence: TGCGCCAGCGGTGAACAGCCTTCCTACGAGCAGTACTTC.

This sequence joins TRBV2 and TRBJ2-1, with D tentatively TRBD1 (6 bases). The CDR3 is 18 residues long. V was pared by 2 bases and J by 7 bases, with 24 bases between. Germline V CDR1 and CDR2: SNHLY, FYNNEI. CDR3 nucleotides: TGTGCCAGCAGTGAACGTCGACTGACAGGATTATTATCAAATGAGCAGTTCTTC. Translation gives CASSERRLTGLLSNEQFF.

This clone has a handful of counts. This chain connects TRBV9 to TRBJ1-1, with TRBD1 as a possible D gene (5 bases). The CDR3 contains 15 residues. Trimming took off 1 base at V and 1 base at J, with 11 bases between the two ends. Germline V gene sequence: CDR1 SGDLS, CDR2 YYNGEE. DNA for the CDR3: TGTGCCAGCAGCGTACTAGACAGCCCGAACACTGAAGCTTTCTTT. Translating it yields CASSVLDSPNTEAFF.

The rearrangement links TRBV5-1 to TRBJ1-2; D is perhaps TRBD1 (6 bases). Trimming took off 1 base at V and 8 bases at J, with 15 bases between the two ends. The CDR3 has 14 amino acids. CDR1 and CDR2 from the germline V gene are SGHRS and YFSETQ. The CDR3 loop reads CASSLQWGGQGYTF. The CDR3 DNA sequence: TGCGCCAGCAGCTTGCAGTGGGGGGGGCAAGGCTACACCTTC.

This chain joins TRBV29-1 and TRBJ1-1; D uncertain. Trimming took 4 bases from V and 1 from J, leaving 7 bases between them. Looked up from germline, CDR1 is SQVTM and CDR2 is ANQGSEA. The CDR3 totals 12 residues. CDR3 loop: CSVGPSNTEAFF. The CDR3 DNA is TGCAGCGTTGGTCCATCGAACACTGAAGCTTTCTTT.

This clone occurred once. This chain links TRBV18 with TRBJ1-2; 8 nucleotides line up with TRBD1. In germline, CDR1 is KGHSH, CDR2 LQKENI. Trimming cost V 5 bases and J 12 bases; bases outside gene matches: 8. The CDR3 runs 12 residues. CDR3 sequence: CASSSLQGEHTF. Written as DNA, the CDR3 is TGTGCCAGCTCATCTTTACAGGGGGAACACACCTTC. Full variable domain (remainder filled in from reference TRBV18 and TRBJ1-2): NAGVMQNPRHLVRRRGQEARLRCSPMKGHSHVYWYRQLPEEGLKFMVYLQKENIIDESGMPKERFSAEFPKEGPSILRIQQVVRGDSAAYFCASSSLQGEHTFGSGTRLTVV.

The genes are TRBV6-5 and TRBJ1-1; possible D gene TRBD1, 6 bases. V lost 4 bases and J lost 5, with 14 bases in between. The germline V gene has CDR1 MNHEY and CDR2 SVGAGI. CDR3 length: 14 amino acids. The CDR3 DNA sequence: TGTGCCAGCAGTTTAGGCAGGGGATGGACTGAAGCTTTCTTT. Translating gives CASSLGRGWTEAFF.

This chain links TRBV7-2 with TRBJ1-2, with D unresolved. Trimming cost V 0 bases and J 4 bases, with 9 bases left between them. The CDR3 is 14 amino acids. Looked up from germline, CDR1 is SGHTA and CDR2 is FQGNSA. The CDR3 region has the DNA TGTGCCAGCAGCTTAGCACAACGGAGCTATGGCTACACCTTC. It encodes CASSLAQRSYGYTF.

The CDR3 region has the DNA TGTGCCAGCTCACCGGAACAGGGGAACACTGAAGCTTTCTTT. Translating it yields CASSPEQGNTEAFF. The rearrangement joins TRBV18 to TRBJ1-1; TRBD1 might be the D (6 bases). Germline CDR1 and CDR2: KGHSH and LQKENI. The CDR3 is made up of 14 amino acids. V lost 3 bases to trimming and J lost 1 base, with 9 bases between them.